This T cell receptor (beta chain) was obtained from a study of T-cell reconstitution after alpha-beta-depleted transplantation in children. TCRbeta library preparation incorporated unique molecular identifiers. TCRdb passed the PCR reads through MiXCR, listing each CDR3 protein once. The sample holds approximately 290,000 distinct CDR3 sequences, around 10% seen once. CDR1 and CDR2 (germline): SEHNR, FQNEAQ (reference sequence). Trimming pared 6 bases from V and 1 base from J, leaving 10 bases between. The CDR3 runs to 13 residues. This clonotype was recorded at least ten times. The rearrangement joins TRBV7-9 to TRBJ2-7, with TRBD2 as a possible D gene (6 bases). Here the sequenced sample was peripheral blood, taken 180 days after TCRalphabeta/CD19-depleted stem cell transplant. This sequence was found in a male patient aged 2 to 9 who had a stem cell transplant for chronic granulomatous disease, so the T cells may come from the graft donor. The CDR3 DNA sequence: TGTGCCAGCAGACCCGGGACTTCCTACGAGCAGTACTTC. Amino acid sequence: CASRPGTSYEQYF.